The clone carrying this T cell receptor beta chain showed up many times. TCRbeta library construction was performed incorporating unique molecular identifiers. TCRdb re-called the PCR reads with MiXCR, one entry per CDR3 protein. Among 450,000 to 600,000 distinct CDR3 sequences listed, under 12% were seen once. Per the germline V gene, CDR1 is SGHTA and CDR2 is FQGNSA. CDR3 size: 13 residues. Trimming took off 1 base at V and 5 bases at J, with 8 bases between the two ends. This entry comes from a study of T-cell reconstitution after alpha-beta-depleted transplantation in children. This sample comprised PBMCs, obtained before TCRalphabeta/CD19-depleted stem cell transplant. The sequence was obtained from a child aged 2 to 10 with inherited bone marrow failure, due to receive a stem cell transplant. The rearrangement uses TRBV7-2 and TRBJ2-5; D not certain. The CDR3 protein is CASSLVRGETQYF. The CDR3, as DNA: TGTGCCAGCAGCTTAGTACGCGGTGAGACCCAGTACTTC.